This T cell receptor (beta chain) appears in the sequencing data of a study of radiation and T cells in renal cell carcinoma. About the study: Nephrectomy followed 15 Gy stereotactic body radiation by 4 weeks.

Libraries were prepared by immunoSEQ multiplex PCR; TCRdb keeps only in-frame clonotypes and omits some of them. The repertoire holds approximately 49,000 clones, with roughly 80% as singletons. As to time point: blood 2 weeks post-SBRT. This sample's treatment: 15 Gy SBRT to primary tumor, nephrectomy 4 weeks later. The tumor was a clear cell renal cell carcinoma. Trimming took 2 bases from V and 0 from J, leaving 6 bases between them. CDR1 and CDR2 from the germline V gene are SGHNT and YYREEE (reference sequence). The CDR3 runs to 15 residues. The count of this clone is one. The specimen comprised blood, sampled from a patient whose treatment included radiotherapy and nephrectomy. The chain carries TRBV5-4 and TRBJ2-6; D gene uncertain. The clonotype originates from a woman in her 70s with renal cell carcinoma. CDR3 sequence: CASSFGRSGANVLTF. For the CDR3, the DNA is TGTGCCAGCAGCTTCGGGCGCTCTGGGGCCAACGTCCTGACTTTC.